The sequence of this T cell receptor (beta chain) was determined in a study of blood T cell repertoires in COVID-19. About the research overall: COVID-19 samples collected from the United States, Italy and Spain covered acute and convalescent phases. PBMCs, B-cell-depleted T cells, or T cells provided the cDNA or gDNA that made up the material.

V was trimmed by 3 bases and J by 5 bases, leaving 11 bases between them. This CDR3 has 14 residues. The germline V gene has CDR1 LNHDA and CDR2 SQIVND (reference sequence). Original processing notes: Cell counts per sample came from amplifying reference gene primers. The assay was immunoSEQ multiplex PCR, and TCRdb's table has in-frame clones only and misses some. The DNA was the basis for D and trimming; V, J and clone size are from that table. The table records about 130,000 clones, about 85% of them present only once. The sequenced material came from peripheral blood. This TCR derives from a man in his forties or fifties with active or convalescent COVID-19. The chain recombines TRBV19 with TRBJ1-5; possibly TRBD1 for D (5 bases). The CDR3 DNA is TGTGCCAGTAGTATTGACAGTGGGTATCAGCCCCAGCATTTT. Protein product: CASSIDSGYQPQHF.